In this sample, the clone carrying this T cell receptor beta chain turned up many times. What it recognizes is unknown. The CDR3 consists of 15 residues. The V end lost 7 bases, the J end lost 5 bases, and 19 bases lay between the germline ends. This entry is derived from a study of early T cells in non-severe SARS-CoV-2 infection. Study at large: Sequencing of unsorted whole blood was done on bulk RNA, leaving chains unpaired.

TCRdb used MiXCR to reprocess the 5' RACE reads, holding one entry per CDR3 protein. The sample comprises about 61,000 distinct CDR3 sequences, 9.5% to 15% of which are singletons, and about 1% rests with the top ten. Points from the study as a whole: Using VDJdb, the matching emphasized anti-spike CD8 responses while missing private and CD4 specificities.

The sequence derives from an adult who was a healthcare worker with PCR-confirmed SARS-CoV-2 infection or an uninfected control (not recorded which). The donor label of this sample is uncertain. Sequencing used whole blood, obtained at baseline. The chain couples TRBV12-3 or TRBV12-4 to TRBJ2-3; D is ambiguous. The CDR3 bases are TGTGCCAGCACCCCGTGGAGTCAACTGGTAGATACGCAGTATTTT. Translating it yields CASTPWSQLVDTQYF.